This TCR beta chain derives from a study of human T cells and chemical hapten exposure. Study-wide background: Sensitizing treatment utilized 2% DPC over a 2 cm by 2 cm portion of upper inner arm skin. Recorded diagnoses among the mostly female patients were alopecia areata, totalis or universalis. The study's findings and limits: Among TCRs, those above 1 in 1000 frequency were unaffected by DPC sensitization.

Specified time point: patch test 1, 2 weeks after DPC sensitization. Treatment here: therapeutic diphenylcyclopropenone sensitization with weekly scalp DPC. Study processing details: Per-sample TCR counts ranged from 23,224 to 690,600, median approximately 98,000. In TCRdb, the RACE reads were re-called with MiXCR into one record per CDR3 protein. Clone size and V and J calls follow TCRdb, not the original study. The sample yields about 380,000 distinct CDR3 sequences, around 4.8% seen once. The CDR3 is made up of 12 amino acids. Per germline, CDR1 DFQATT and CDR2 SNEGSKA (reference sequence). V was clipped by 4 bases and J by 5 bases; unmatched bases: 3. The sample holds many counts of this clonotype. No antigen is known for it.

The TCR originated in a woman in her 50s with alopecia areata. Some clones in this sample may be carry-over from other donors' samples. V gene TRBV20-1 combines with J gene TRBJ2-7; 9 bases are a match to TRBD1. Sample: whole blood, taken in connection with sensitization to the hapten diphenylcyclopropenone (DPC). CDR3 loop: CSATQGADEQYF. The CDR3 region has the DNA TGCAGTGCTACACAGGGGGCCGACGAGCAGTACTTC.